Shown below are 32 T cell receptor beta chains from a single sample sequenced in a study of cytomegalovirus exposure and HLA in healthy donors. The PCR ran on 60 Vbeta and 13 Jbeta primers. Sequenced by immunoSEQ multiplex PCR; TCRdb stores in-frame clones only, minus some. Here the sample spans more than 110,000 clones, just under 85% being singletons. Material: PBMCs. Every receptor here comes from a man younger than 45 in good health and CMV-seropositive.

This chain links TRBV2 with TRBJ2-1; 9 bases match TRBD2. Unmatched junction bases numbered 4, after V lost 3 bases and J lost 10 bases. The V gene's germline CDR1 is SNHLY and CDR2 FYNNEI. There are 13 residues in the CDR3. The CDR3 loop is CASSEREGGEQFF. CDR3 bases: TGTGCCAGCAGTGAGCGGGAGGGCGGGGAGCAGTTCTTC.

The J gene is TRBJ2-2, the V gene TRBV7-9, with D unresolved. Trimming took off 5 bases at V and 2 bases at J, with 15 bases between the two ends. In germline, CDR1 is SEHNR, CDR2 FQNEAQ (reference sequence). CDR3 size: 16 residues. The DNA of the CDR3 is TGTGCCAGCAGCCTTACGGGTCTAATCAACACCGGGGAGCTGTTTTTT. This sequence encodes CASSLTGLINTGELFF.

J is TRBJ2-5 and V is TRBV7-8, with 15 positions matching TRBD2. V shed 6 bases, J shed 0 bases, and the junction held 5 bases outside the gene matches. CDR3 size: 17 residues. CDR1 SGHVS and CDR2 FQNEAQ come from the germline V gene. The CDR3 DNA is TGTGCCAGCAGTTATGGGACTAGCGGGGGGAACCAAGAGACCCAGTACTTC. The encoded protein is CASSYGTSGGNQETQYF.

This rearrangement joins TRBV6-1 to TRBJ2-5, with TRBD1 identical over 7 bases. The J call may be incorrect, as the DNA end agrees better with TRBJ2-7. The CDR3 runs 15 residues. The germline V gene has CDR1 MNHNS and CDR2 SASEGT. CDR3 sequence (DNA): TGTGCCAGCAGAGACAGACAGGGAAAGGCCTACGAGCAGTACTTC. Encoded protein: CASRDRQGKAYEQYF.

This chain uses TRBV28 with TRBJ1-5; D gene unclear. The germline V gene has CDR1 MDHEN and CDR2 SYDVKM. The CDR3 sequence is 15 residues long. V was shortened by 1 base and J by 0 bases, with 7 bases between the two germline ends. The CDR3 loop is CASSLLAVSNQPQHF. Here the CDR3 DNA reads TGTGCCAGCAGTTTATTGGCAGTTAGCAATCAGCCCCAGCATTTT.

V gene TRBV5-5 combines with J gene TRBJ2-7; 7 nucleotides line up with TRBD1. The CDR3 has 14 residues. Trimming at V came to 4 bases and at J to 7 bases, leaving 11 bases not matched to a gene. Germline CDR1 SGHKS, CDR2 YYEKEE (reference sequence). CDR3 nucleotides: TGTGCCAGCAGCCGCTCAGGACAGGTGTCGGAGCAGTACTTC. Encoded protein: CASSRSGQVSEQYF. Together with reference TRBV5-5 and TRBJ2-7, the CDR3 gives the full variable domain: DAGVTQSPTHLIKTRGQQVTLRCSPISGHKSVSWYQQVLGQGPQFIFQYYEKEERGRGNFPDRFSARQFPNYSSELNVNALLLGDSALYLCASSRSGQVSEQYFGPGTRLTVT.

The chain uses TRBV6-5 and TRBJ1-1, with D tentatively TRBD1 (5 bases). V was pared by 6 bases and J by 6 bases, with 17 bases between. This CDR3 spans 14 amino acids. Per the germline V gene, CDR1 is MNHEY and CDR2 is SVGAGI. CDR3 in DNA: TGTGCCAGCAGGCGGGGCGGGTCGGGGGCTGAAGCTTTCTTT. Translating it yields CASRRGGSGAEAFF.

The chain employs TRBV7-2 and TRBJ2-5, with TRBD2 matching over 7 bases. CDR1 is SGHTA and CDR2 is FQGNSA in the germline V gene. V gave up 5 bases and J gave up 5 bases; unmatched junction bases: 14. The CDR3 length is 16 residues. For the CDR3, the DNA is TGTGCCAGCAGCCTCGAAGCGGGGTGGCGTAGGGAGACCCAGTACTTC. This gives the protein CASSLEAGWRRETQYF.

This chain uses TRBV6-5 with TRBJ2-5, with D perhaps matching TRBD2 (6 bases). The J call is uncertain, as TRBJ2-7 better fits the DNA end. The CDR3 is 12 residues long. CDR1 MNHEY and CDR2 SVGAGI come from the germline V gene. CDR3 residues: CASRDYSSEQYF. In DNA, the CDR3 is TGTGCCAGCAGGGACTACTCCAGCGAGCAGTACTTC.

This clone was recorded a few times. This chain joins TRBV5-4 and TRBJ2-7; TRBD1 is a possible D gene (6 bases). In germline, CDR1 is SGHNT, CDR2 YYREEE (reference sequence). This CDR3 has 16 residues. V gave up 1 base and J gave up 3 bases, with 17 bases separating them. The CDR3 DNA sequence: TGTGCCAGCAGCTTGTCAGGTGCAGGACAGCACTACGAGCAGTACTTC. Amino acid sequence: CASSLSGAGQHYEQYF.

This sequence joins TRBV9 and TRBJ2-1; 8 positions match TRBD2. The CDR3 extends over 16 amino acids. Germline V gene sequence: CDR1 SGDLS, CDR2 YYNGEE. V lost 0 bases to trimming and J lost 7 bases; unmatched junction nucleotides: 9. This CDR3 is CASSVDNGGGWNEQFF. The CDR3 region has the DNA TGTGCCAGCAGCGTAGACAACGGGGGGGGGTGGAATGAGCAGTTCTTC.

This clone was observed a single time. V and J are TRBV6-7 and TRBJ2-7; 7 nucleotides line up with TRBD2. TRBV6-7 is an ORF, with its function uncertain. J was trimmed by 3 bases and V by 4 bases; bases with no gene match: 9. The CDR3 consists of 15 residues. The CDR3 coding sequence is TGTGCCAGCAGTTCGCCGGGGGGTTGGGACTACGAGCAGTACTTC. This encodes CASSSPGGWDYEQYF.

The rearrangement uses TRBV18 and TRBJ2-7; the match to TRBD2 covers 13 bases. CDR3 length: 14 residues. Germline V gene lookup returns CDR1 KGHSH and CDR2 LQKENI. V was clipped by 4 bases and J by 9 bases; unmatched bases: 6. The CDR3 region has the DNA TGTGCCAGCTCACAAGGACTAGCGGGAGTGGTGCAGTACTTC. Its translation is CASSQGLAGVVQYF.

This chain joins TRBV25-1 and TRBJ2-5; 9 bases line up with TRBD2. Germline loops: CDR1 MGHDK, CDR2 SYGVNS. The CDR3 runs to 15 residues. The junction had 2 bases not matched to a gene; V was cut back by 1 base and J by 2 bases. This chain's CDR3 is CASSEFAGGQETQYF. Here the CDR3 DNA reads TGTGCCAGCAGTGAATTTGCGGGGGGGCAAGAGACCCAGTACTTC.

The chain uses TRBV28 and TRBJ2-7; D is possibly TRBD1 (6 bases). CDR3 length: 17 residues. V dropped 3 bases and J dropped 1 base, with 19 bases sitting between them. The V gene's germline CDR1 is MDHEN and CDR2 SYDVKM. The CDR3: CASSFSSVGQASYEQYF. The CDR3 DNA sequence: TGTGCCAGCAGTTTTTCGTCCGTGGGACAAGCATCCTACGAGCAGTACTTC.

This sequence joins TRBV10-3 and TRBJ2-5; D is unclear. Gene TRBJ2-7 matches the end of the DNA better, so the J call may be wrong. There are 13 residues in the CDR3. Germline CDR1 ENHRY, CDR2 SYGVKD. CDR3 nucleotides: TGTGCCATCAGTGACCCCCCCAACCACGAGCAGTACTTC. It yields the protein CAISDPPNHEQYF.

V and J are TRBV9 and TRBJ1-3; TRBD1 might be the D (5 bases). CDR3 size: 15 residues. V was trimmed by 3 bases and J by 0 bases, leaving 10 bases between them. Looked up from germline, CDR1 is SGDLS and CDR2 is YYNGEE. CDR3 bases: TGTGCCAGCAGCGCCTCCAGGGCCTCTGGAAACACCATATATTTT. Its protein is CASSASRASGNTIYF.

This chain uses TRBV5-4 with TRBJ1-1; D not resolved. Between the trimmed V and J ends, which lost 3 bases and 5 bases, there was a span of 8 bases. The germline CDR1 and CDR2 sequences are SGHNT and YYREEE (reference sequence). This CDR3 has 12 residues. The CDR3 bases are TGTGCCAGCAGCTACCAACAGACTGAAGCTTTCTTT. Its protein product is CASSYQQTEAFF.

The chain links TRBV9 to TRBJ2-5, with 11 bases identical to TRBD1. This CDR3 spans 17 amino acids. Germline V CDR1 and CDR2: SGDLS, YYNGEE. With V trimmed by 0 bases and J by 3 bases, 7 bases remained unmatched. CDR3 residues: CASSVGVGQGAEETQYF. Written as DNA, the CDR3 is TGTGCCAGCAGCGTAGGCGTTGGACAGGGGGCGGAAGAGACCCAGTACTTC.

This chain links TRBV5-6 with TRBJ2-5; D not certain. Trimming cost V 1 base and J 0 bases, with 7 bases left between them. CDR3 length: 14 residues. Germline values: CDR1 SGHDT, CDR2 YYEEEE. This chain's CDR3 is CASSLIPDQETQYF. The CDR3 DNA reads TGTGCCAGCAGCTTGATCCCAGACCAAGAGACCCAGTACTTC.

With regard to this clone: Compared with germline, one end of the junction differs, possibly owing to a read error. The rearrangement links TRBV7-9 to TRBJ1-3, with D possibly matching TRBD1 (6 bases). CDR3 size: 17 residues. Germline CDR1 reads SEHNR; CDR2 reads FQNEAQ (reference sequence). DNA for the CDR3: TGTGCCAGCAGCCTCGGACAGTCCACACCTTTTGGAGACACCATATATTTT. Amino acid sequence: CASSLGQSTPFGDTIYF.

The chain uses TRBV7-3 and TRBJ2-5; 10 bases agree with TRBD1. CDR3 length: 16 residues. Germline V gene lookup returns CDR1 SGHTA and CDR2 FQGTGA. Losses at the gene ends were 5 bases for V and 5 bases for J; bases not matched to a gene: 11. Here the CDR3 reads CASSPRPGTGVETQYF. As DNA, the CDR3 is TGTGCCAGCAGCCCACGTCCCGGGACAGGGGTCGAGACCCAGTACTTC.

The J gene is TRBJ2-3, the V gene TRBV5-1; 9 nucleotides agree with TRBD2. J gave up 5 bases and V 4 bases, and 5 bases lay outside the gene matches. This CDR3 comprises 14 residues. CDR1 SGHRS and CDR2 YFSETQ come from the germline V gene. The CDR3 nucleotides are TGCGCCAGCAGCCCCCCGACTAGCGGAGATACGCAGTATTTT. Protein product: CASSPPTSGDTQYF.

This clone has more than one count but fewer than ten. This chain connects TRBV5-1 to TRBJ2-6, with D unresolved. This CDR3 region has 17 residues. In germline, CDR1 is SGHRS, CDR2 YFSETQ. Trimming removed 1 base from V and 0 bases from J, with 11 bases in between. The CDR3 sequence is CASSLSQSSSGANVLTF. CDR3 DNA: TGCGCCAGCAGCTTGTCACAGTCAAGCTCTGGGGCCAACGTCCTGACTTTC. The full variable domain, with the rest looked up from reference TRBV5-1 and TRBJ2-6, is KAGVTQTPRYLIKTRGQQVTLSCSPISGHRSVSWYQQTPGQGLQFLFEYFSETQRNKGNFPGRFSGRQFSNSRSEMNVSTLELGDSALYLCASSLSQSSSGANVLTFGAGSRLTVL.

The CDR3 sequence: CASANGAGGGYTF. Here the CDR3 DNA reads TGCGCCAGCGCCAACGGGGCAGGGGGCGGCTACACCTTC. The chain recombines TRBV5-1 with TRBJ1-2; 8 bases align to TRBD1. The CDR3 length is 13 residues. After removal of 7 bases from V and 8 bases from J, the junction contained 10 bases not matched to a gene. CDR1 is SGHRS, CDR2 YFSETQ, per germline.

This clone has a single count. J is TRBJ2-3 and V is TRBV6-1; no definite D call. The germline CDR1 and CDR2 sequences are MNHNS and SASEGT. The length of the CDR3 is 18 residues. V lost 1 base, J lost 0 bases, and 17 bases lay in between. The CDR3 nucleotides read TGTGCCAGCAGTGAAGACCCCGTTGCGTTAACTAGCACAGATACGCAGTATTTT. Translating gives CASSEDPVALTSTDTQYF.

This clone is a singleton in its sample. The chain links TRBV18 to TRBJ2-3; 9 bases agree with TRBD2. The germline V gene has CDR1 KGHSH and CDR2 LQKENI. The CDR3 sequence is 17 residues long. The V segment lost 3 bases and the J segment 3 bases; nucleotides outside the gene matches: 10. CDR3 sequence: CASSPAQAGGGTDTQYF. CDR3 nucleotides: TGTGCCAGCTCACCCGCTCAAGCGGGAGGAGGAACAGATACGCAGTATTTT.

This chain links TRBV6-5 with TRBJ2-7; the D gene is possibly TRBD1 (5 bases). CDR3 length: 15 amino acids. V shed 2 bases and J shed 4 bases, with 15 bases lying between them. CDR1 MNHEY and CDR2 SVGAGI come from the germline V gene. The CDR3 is CASSYGATGAYEQYF. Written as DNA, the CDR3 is TGTGCCAGCAGTTACGGGGCCACAGGAGCATACGAGCAGTACTTC.

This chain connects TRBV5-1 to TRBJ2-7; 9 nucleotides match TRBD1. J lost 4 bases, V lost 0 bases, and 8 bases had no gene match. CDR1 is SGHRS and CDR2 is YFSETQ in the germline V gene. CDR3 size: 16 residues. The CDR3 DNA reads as TGCGCCAGCAGCTTGGCCCACGGGACAGGGACGTACGAGCAGTACTTC. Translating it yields CASSLAHGTGTYEQYF.

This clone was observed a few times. The CDR3 bases are TGTGCCATCGGGGGGACAGGGATCGAGCAGTACTTC. Translation: CAIGGTGIEQYF. This chain uses TRBV10-3 with TRBJ2-7; 9 nucleotides align to TRBD1. Germline V gene data show CDR1 as ENHRY and CDR2 as SYGVKD. V was pared by 8 bases and J by 6 bases, with 5 bases of the junction left unmatched. This CDR3 has 12 residues.

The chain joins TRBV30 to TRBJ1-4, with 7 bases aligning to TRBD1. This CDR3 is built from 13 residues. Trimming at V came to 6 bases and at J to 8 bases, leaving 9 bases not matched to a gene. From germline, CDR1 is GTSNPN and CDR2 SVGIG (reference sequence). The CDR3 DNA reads TGTGCCTGTGCGACAGGGCCCCCCGAAAAACTGTTTTTT. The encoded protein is CACATGPPEKLFF.

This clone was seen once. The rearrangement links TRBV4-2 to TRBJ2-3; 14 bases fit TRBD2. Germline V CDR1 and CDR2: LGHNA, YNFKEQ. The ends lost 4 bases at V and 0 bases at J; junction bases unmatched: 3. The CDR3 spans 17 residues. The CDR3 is CASSRTSGGPSTDTQYF. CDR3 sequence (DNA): TGTGCCAGCAGCCGGACTAGCGGGGGGCCTAGCACAGATACGCAGTATTTT.